The 8 T cell receptor beta chains given below trace back to one sample, sequenced in a study of T cell responses to AZD1222 COVID-19 vaccine. TCRdb keeps only in-frame clones here, not all; method: immunoSEQ multiplex PCR. In the table there are 100,000 to 130,000 clones, approximately 88% of which are singletons. Here the sequenced sample was peripheral blood, taken on day 0 of AZD1222 vaccination. Receptors originate from an adult in good health.

The gene calls are TRBV19 and TRBJ1-2, with no clear D. Germline-derived CDR1 and CDR2 are LNHDA and SQIVND (reference sequence). The CDR3 spans 12 residues. Trimming pared 5 bases from V and 7 bases from J, leaving 11 bases between. The CDR3 sequence: CASSDWNRGYTF. The CDR3 nucleotides are TGTGCCAGTAGTGATTGGAATCGTGGCTACACCTTC.

This clone showed up just a few times. The genes are TRBV18 and TRBJ2-7; the match to TRBD1 covers 9 bases. V was pared by 6 bases and J by 6 bases, with 6 bases of the junction left unmatched. The CDR3 is made up of 13 amino acids. Germline V CDR1 and CDR2: KGHSH, LQKENI. CDR3 nucleotide sequence: TGTGCCAGCTCCAAGGGGACAGGGTCCGAGCAGTACTTC. Translation gives CASSKGTGSEQYF.

The gene calls are TRBV12-3 or TRBV12-4 and TRBJ1-2, with D possibly being TRBD1 (6 bases). Trimming removed 5 bases from V and 8 bases from J, with 15 bases in between. The CDR3 is 13 residues long. CDR3 DNA sequence: TGTGCCAGCAGTCAACAACAGGGCGACGGCTACACCTTC. It translates to CASSQQQGDGYTF.

This clone was counted ten times or more. The V and J genes are TRBV4-1 and TRBJ2-7, with 7 bases identical to TRBD2. Losses at the gene ends were 4 bases for V and 4 bases for J; bases not matched to a gene: 10. Germline lookup yields CDR1 MGHRA and CDR2 YSYEKL. The CDR3 spans 15 residues. The CDR3 DNA is TGCGCCAGCAGCCCAAGGTCTAGCGGACCTTACGAGCAGTACTTC. This gives the protein CASSPRSSGPYEQYF.

The chain couples TRBV4-2 to TRBJ1-5, with 9 bases lining up with TRBD1. CDR3 length: 15 amino acids. J was trimmed by 6 bases and V by 0 bases; bases with no gene match: 3. Germline V CDR1 and CDR2: LGHNA, YNFKEQ. The CDR3 DNA follows: TGTGCCAGCAGCCAAGATTTACAGGGGGCTCAGCCCCAGCATTTT. Translated, it gives CASSQDLQGAQPQHF.

This chain joins TRBV4-1 and TRBJ2-6, with no clear D. Germline V gene data show CDR1 as MGHRA and CDR2 as YSYEKL. This CDR3 spans 16 amino acids. Trimming removed 0 bases at V and 2 bases at J, with 8 bases between. The CDR3 protein is CASSQDMGTGANVLTF. The CDR3 DNA is TGCGCCAGCAGCCAAGATATGGGGACTGGGGCCAACGTCCTGACTTTC.

This clone came up a few times. The CDR3 bases are TGTGCCACCAGCAGAGGGGCTGACAGGGGAGACCAGCCCCAGCATTTT. This gives the protein CATSRGADRGDQPQHF. The rearrangement links TRBV15 to TRBJ1-5; 8 nucleotides match TRBD1. V was pared by 1 base and J by 7 bases, with 9 bases of the junction left unmatched. This CDR3 has 16 amino acids. CDR1 and CDR2 from the germline V gene are LNHNV and YYDKDF (reference sequence).

This clone has only one observation. The rearrangement uses TRBV4-3 and TRBJ2-1, with D unresolved. The CDR3 runs to 16 residues. CDR1 and CDR2 (germline): LGHNA, YSLEER. Trimming left V 0 bases short and J 2 bases short, with 11 bases between. The chain's CDR3 is CASSQDRSGAYNEQFF. The CDR3 nucleotides are TGCGCCAGCAGCCAAGATAGGAGTGGGGCCTACAATGAGCAGTTCTTC.